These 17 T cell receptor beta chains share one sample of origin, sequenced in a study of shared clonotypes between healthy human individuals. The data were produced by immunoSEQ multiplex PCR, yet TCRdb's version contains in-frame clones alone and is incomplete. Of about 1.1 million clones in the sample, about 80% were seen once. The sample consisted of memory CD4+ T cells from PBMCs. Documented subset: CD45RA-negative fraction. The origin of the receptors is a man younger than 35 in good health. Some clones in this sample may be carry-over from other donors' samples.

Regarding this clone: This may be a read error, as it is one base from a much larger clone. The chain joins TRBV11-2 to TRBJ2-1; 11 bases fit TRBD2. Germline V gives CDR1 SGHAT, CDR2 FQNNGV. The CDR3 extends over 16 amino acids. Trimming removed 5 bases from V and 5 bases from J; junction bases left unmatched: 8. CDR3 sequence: CASSPRLAGNHNEQFF. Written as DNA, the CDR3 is TGTGCCAGCAGCCCTAGACTAGCGGGGAATCACAATGAGCAGTTCTTC.

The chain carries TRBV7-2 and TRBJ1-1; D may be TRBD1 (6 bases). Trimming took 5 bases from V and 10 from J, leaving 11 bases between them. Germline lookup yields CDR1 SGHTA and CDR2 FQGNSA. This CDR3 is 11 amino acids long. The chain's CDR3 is CASSREGGAFF. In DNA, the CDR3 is TGTGCCAGCAGCCGAGAGGGGGGAGCTTTCTTT.

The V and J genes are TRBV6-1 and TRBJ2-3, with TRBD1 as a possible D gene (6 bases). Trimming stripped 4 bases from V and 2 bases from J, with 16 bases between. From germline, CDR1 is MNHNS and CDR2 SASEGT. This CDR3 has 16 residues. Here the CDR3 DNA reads TGTGCCAGCAGTGTCCCCCGCCGGACAGACACAGATACGCAGTATTTT. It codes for CASSVPRRTDTDTQYF.

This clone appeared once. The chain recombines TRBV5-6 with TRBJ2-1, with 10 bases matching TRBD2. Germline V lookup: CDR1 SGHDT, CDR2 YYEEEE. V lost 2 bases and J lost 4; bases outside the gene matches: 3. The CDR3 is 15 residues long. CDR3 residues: CASSFGLAVYNEQFF. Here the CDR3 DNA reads TGTGCCAGCAGCTTCGGACTAGCGGTATACAATGAGCAGTTCTTC.

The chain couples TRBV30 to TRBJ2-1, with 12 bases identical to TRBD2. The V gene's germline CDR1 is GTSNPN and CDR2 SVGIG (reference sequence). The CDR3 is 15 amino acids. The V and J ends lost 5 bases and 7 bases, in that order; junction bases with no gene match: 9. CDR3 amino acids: CAWDPSGRAANEQFF. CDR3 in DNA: TGTGCCTGGGACCCTAGCGGGAGGGCCGCAAATGAGCAGTTCTTC.

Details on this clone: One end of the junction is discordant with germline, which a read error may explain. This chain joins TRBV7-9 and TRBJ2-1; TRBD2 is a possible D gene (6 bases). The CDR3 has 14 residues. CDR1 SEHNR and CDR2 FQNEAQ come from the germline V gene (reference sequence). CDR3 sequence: CASSRRASATDQLF. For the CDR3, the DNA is TGTGCCAGCAGCCGACGGGCTAGCGCAACGGACCAGCTCTTC.

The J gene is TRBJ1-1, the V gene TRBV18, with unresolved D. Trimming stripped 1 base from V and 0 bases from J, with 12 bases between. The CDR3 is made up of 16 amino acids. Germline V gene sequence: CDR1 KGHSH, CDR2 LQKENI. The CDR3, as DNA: TGTGCCAGCTCACCACTAGTCCCAACGATGAACACTGAAGCTTTCTTT. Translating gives CASSPLVPTMNTEAFF.

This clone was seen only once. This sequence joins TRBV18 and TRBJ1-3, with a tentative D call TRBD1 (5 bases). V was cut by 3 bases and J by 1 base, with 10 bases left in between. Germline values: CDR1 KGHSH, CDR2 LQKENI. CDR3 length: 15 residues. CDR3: CASSPDRLSGNTIYF. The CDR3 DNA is TGTGCCAGCTCACCCGACAGATTATCTGGAAACACCATATATTTT.

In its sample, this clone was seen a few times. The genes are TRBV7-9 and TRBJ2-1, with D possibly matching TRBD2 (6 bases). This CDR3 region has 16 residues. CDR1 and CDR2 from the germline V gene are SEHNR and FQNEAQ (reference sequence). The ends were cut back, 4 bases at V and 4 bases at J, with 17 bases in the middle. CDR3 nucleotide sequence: TGTGCCAGCAGCTCCCTGACTAGTAGTGGGTACAATGAGCAGTTCTTC. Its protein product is CASSSLTSSGYNEQFF. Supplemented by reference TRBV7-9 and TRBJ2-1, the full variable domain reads DTGVSQNPRHKITKRGQNVTFRCDPISEHNRLYWYRQTLGQGPEFLTYFQNEAQLEKSRLLSDRFSAERPKGSFSTLEIQRTEQGDSAMYLCASSSLTSSGYNEQFFGPGTRLTVL.

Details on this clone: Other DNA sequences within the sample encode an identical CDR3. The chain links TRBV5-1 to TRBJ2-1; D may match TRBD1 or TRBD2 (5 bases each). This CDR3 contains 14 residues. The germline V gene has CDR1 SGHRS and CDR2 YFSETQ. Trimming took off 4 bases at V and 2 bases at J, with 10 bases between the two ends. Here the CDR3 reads CASSRDPTYNEQFF. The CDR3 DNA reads TGCGCCAGCAGCCGGGACCCCACCTACAATGAGCAGTTCTTC.

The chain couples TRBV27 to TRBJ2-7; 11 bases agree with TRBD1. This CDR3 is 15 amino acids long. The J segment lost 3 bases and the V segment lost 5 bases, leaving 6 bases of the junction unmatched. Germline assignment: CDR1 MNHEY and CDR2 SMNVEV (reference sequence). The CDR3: CASSPWTGGFYEQYF. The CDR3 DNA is TGTGCCAGCAGTCCGTGGACAGGGGGCTTCTACGAGCAGTACTTC.

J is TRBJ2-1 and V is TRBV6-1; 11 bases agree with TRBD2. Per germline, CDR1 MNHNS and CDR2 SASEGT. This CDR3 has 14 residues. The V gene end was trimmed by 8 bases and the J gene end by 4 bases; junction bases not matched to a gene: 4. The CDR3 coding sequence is TGTGCCAGCGCCCGGACTAGCGGGTACAATGAGCAGTTCTTC. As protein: CASARTSGYNEQFF.

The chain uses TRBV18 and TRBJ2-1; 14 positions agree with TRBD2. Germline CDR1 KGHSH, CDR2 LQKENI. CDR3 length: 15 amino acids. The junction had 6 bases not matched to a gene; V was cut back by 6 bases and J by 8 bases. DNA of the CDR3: TGTGCCAGCTCCCCGACTAGCGGGAGGGCCGATGAGCAGTTCTTC. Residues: CASSPTSGRADEQFF.

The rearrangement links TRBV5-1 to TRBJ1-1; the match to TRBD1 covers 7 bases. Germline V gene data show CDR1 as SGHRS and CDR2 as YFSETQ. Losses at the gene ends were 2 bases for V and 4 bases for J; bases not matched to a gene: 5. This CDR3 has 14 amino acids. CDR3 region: CASSFTGDGTEAFF. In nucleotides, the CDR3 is TGCGCCAGCAGCTTTACAGGGGATGGCACTGAAGCTTTCTTT. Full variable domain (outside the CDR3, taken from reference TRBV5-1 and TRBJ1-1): KAGVTQTPRYLIKTRGQQVTLSCSPISGHRSVSWYQQTPGQGLQFLFEYFSETQRNKGNFPGRFSGRQFSNSRSEMNVSTLELGDSALYLCASSFTGDGTEAFFGQGTRLTVV.

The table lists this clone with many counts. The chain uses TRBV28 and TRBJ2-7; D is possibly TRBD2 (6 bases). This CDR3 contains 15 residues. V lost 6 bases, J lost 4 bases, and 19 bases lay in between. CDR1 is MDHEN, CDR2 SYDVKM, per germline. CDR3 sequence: CASSQGASVVYEQYF. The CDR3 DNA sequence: TGTGCCAGCAGCCAGGGTGCTAGCGTCGTATACGAGCAGTACTTC.

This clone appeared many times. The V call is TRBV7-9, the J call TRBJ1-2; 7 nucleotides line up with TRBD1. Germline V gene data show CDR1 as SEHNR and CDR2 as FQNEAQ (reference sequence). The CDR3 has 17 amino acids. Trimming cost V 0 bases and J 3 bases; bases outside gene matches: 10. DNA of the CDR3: TGTGCCAGCAGCTTAGCGCCTCTTAGGGGGCGCGACTATGGCTACACCTTC. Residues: CASSLAPLRGRDYGYTF.

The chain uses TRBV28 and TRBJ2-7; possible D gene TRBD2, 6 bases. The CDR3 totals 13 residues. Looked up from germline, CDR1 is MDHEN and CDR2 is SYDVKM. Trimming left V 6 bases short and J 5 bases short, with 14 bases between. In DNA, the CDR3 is TGTGCCAGCAGCCCCGGGACTGAAAACGAGCAGTACTTC. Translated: CASSPGTENEQYF.